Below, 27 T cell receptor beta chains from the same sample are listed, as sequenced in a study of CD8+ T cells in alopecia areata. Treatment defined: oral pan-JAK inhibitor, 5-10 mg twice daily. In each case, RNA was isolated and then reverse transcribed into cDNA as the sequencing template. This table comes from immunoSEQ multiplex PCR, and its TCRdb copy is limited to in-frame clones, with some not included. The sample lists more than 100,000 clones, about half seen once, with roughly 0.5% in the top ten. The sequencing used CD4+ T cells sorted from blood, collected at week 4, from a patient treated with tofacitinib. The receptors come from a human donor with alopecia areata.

The CDR3 reads CASSLANTPFGYTF. Written as DNA, the CDR3 is TGTGCCAGCAGCTTGGCGAACACGCCGTTCGGCTACACCTTC. The chain is built from TRBV5-4 and TRBJ1-2; D is unclear. The length of the CDR3 is 14 residues. V was shortened by 0 bases and J by 8 bases, with 14 bases between the two germline ends. Germline CDR1 reads SGHNT; CDR2 reads YYREEE (reference sequence).

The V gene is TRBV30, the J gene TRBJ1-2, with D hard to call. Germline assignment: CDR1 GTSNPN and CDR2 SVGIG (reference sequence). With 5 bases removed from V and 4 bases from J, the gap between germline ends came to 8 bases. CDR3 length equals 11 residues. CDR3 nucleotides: TGTGCCTGGGGAACAGTCTATGGCTACACCTTC. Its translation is CAWGTVYGYTF.

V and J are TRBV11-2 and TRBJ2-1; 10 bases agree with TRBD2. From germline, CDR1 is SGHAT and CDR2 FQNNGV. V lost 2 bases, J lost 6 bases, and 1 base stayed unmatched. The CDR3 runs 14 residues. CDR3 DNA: TGTGCCAGCAGCTTAATAGCGGGGGGCAATGAGCAGTTCTTC. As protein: CASSLIAGGNEQFF.

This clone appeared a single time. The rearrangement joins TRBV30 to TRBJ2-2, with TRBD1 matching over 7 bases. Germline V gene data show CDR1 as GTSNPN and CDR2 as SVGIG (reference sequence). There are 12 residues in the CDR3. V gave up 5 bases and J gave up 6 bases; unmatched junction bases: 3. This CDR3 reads CAWGQEAGELFF. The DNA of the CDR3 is TGTGCCTGGGGACAGGAGGCCGGGGAGCTGTTTTTT.

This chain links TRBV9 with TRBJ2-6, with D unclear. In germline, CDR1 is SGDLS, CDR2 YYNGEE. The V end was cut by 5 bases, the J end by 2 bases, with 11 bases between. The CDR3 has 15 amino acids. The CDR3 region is CASRAGITGANVLTF. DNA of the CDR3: TGTGCCAGCAGAGCAGGTATTACTGGGGCCAACGTCCTGACTTTC.

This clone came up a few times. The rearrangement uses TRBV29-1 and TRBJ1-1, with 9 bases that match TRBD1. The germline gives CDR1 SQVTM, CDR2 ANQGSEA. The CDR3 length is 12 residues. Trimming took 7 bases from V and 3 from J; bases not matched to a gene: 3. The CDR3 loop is CSGDRADTEAFF. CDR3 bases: TGCAGCGGGGACAGGGCGGACACTGAAGCTTTCTTT.

The CDR3 here is CASSTVSGGTYEQYF. The CDR3 nucleotides read TGTGCCAGTAGTACGGTGTCAGGGGGTACCTACGAGCAGTACTTC. V gene TRBV19 combines with J gene TRBJ2-7, with 7 bases lining up with TRBD1. This CDR3 region has 15 residues. The J segment lost 2 bases and the V segment lost 4 bases, leaving 8 bases of the junction unmatched. The germline V gene encodes CDR1 LNHDA and CDR2 SQIVND (reference sequence).

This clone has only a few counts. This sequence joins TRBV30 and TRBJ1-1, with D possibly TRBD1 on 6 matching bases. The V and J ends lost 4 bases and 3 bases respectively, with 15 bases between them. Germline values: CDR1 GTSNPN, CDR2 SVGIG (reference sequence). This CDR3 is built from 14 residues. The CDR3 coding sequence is TGTGCCTGGAAGGGCAGGGGATATTACACTGAAGCTTTCTTT. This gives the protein CAWKGRGYYTEAFF.

The CDR3 sequence: CASSLDDTEAFF. CDR3 bases: TGTGCCAGCAGCTTGGATGACACTGAAGCTTTCTTT. The chain recombines TRBV7-8 with TRBJ1-1, with D hard to call. CDR3 length equals 12 residues. Per the germline V gene, CDR1 is SGHVS and CDR2 is FQNEAQ. V was clipped by 3 bases and J by 3 bases, with 5 bases between them. Full variable domain (rest looked up from reference TRBV7-8 and TRBJ1-1): GAGVSQSPRYKVAKRGQDVALRCDPISGHVSLFWYQQALGQGPEFLTYFQNEAQLDKSGLPSDRFFAERPEGSVSTLKIQRTQQEDSAVYLCASSLDDTEAFFGQGTRLTVV.

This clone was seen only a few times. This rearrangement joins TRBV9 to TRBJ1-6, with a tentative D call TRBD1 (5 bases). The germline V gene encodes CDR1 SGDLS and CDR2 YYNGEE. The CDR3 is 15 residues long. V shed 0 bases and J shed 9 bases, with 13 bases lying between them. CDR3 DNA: TGTGCCAGCAGCGTAGCCGGGACCACGGGTTCACCCCTCCACTTT. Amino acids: CASSVAGTTGSPLHF.

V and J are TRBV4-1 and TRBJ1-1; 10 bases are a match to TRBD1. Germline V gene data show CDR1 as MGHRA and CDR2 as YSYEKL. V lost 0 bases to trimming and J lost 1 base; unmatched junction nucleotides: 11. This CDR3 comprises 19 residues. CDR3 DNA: TGCGCCAGCAGCCAAGAAGCGGCAGACAGGGGGCCGGCGAACACTGAAGCTTTCTTT. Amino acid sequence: CASSQEAADRGPANTEAFF.

The CDR3 region has the DNA TGTGCCAGCACCTCTCTATCACAGGGGAACACTGAAGCTTTCTTT. Amino acids: CASTSLSQGNTEAFF. The chain is built from TRBV6-5 and TRBJ1-1; a possible D gene is TRBD1 (6 bases). Trimming removed 7 bases at V and 1 base at J, with 16 bases between. The V gene's germline CDR1 is MNHEY and CDR2 SVGAGI. The CDR3 is made up of 15 amino acids.

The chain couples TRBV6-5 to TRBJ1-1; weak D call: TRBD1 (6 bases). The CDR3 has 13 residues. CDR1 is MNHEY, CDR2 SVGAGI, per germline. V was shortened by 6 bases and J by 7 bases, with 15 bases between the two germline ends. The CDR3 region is CASRPAGGDEAFF. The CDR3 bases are TGTGCCAGCAGACCTGCTGGGGGCGATGAAGCTTTCTTT.

The CDR3 DNA reads TGCAGCGTTGAAGATAGGGCGACCGAAAAACTGTTTTTT. Translation: CSVEDRATEKLFF. The genes are TRBV29-1 and TRBJ1-4; D gene uncertain. The V end lost 0 bases, the J end lost 8 bases, and 10 bases lay between the germline ends. The CDR3 has 13 amino acids. Germline values: CDR1 SQVTM, CDR2 ANQGSEA.

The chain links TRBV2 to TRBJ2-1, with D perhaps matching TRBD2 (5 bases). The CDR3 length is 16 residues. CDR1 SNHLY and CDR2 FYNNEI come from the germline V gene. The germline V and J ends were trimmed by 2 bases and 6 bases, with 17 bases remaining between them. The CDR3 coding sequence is TGTGCCAGCAGTGAAAGGGAGCGCTTAGCCGTCAATGAGCAGTTCTTC. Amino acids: CASSERERLAVNEQFF.

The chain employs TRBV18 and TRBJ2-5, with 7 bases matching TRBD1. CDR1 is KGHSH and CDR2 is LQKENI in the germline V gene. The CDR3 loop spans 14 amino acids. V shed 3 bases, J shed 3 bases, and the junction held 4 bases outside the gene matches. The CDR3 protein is CASSPNTGEETQYF. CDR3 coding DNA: TGTGCCAGCTCACCCAATACAGGGGAAGAGACCCAGTACTTC.

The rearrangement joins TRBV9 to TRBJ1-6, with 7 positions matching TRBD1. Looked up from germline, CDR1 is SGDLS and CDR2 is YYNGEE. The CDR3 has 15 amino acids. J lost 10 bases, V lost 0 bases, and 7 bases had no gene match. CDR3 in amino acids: CASSVVEGAGSPLHF. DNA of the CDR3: TGTGCCAGCAGCGTAGTAGAGGGGGCAGGATCACCCCTCCACTTT.

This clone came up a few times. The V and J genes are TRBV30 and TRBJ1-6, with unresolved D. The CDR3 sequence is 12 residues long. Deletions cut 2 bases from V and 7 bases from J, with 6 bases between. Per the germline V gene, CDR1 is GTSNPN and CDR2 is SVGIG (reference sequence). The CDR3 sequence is CAWSRNNSPLHF. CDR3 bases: TGTGCCTGGAGTCGCAACAATTCACCCCTCCACTTT.

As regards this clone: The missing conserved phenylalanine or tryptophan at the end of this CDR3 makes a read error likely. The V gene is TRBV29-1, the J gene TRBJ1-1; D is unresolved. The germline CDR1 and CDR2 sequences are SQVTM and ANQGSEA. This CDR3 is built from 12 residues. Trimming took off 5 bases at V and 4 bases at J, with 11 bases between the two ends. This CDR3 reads CSVTRVGTEAFS. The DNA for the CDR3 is TGCAGCGTTACAAGGGTTGGCACTGAAGCTTTCTCT.

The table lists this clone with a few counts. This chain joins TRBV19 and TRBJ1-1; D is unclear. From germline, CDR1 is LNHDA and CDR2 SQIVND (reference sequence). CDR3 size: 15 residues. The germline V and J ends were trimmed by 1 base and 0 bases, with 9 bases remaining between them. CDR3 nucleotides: TGTGCCAGTAGTATAGGTTGGAGGGTGAACACTGAAGCTTTCTTT. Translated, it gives CASSIGWRVNTEAFF.

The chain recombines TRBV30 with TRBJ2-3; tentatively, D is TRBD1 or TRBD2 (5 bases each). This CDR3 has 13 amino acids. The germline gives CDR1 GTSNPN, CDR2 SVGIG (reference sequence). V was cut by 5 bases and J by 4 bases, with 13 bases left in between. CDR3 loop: CAWLGVGADTQYF. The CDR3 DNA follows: TGTGCCTGGCTGGGGGTTGGGGCAGATACGCAGTATTTT.

CDR3 coding DNA: TGTGCCAGTAGTATAGATGGGCAGGGATATCAGCCCCAGCATTTT. Its protein product is CASSIDGQGYQPQHF. The rearrangement joins TRBV19 to TRBJ1-5; D possibly corresponds to TRBD1 (5 bases). The germline V gene encodes CDR1 LNHDA and CDR2 SQIVND (reference sequence). The CDR3 covers 15 residues. Trimming cost V 0 bases and J 5 bases, with 11 bases left between them.

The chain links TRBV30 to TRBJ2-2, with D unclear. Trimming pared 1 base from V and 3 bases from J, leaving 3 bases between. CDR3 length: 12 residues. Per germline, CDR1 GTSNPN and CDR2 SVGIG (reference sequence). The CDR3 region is CAWSGYTGELFF. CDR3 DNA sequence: TGTGCCTGGAGTGGTTACACCGGGGAGCTGTTTTTT.

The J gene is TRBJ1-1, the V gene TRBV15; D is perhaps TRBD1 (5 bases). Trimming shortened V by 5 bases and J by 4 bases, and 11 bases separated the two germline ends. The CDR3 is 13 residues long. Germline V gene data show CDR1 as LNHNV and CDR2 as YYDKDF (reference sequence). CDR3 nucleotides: TGTGCCACCAGCCCGCAGGGCGGCACTGAAGCTTTCTTT. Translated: CATSPQGGTEAFF.

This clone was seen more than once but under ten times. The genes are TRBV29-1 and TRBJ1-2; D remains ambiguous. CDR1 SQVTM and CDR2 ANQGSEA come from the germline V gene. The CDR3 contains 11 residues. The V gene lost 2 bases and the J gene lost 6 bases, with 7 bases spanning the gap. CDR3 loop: CSVEYGHGYTF. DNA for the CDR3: TGCAGCGTTGAATACGGGCATGGCTACACCTTC.

Here the CDR3 DNA reads TGTGCCAGCAGCTTGGGACAGGTTAACTATGGCTACACCTTC. It specifies CASSLGQVNYGYTF. The J gene is TRBJ1-2, the V gene TRBV7-2, with 8 bases that match TRBD1. This CDR3 is 14 amino acids long. Germline-derived CDR1 and CDR2 are SGHTA and FQGNSA. The V segment lost 3 bases and the J segment 1 base; nucleotides outside the gene matches: 1.

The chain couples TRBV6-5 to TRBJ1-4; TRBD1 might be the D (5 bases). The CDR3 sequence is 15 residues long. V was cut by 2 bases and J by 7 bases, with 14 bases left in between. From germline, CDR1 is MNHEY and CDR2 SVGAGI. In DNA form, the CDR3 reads TGTGCCAGCAGTTACCGGGCTGAAGGGGCTGAAAAACTGTTTTTT. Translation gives CASSYRAEGAEKLFF.